These T cell receptor beta chains were read from a single sample in a study of early T cells in non-severe SARS-CoV-2 infection. MiXCR, run by TCRdb on the 5' RACE reads, gives a single entry per CDR3 protein. The top ten hold around 6% of the sample, which has about 56,000 distinct CDR3 sequences, approximately 10% seen once. The sequenced sample was whole blood. All receptors derive from an adult who was a healthcare worker with PCR-confirmed SARS-CoV-2 infection or an uninfected control (not recorded which). Both conserved end residues are part of each CDR3. D genes are given only for firm matches. The size entry is marked missing in some rows and otherwise reads once, few, many or a size class.

clone_size	v_call	d_call	j_call	cdr3_aa	cdr3_nt
many	TRBV18	TRBD2	TRBJ2-5	CASSPYSGTSGSQETQYF	TGTGCCAGCTCACCTTACTCCGGGACTAGCGGGAGTCAAGAGACCCAGTACTTC
many	TRBV30	.	TRBJ1-1	CAWRTALNTEAFF	TGTGCCTGGAGGACAGCCTTGAACACTGAAGCTTTCTTT
many	TRBV5-1	TRBD2	TRBJ2-3	CASSPWGSGSSTDTQYF	TGCGCCAGCAGCCCTTGGGGTAGCGGGAGTTCTACAGATACGCAGTATTTT
many	TRBV7-2	.	TRBJ2-5	CASSLYSRPPWDGQETQYF	TGTGCCAGCAGCTTATACTCCCGGCCCCCTTGGGACGGACAAGAGACCCAGTACTTC
.	TRBV18	TRBD1	TRBJ1-2	CASSPLAGQDYGYTF	TGTGCCAGCTCACCACTTGCAGGACAGGATTATGGCTACACCTTC
.	TRBV7-3	.	TRBJ2-2	CASSLWNTGELFF	TGTGCCAGCAGCTTGTGGAACACCGGGGAGCTGTTTTTT
many	TRBV7-9	TRBD1	TRBJ1-3	CASSFDRGSGNTIYF	TGTGCCAGCAGCTTCGACAGGGGTTCTGGAAACACCATATATTTT
many	TRBV6-2/TRBV6-3	.	TRBJ2-1	CASSLVGASSYNEQFF	TGTGCCAGCAGCCTGGTTGGTGCTAGCTCCTACAATGAGCAGTTCTTC
many	TRBV6-4	.	TRBJ1-6	CASSVNPSSPLHF	TGTGCCAGCAGTGTAAACCCCTCTTCACCCCTCCACTTT
.	TRBV7-3	.	TRBJ1-3	CASSLWAGVHSGNTIYF	TGTGCCAGCAGCTTATGGGCAGGGGTGCACTCTGGAAACACCATATATTTT
.	TRBV20-1	.	TRBJ2-7	CSARDRTVTYEQYF	TGCAGTGCTAGGGATAGGACAGTCACCTACGAGCAGTACTTC
.	TRBV7-2	TRBD2	TRBJ2-2	CASSLAGTSGGQTGELFF	TGTGCCAGCAGCTTAGCCGGGACTAGCGGGGGGCAGACCGGGGAGCTGTTTTTT
many	TRBV11-2	.	TRBJ2-7	CASSLESLSSYEQYF	TGTGCCAGCAGCTTAGAATCCTTGAGCTCCTACGAGCAGTACTTC
many	TRBV5-6	TRBD2	TRBJ2-3	CASSVTSGDTQYF	TGTGCCAGCAGCGTGACTAGCGGAGATACGCAGTATTTT
many	TRBV27	.	TRBJ2-5	CASSPGSPLETQYF	TGTGCCAGCAGTCCGGGATCCCCACTAGAGACCCAGTACTTC
few	TRBV20-1	TRBD2	TRBJ2-3	CSAKGGPTDTQYF	TGCAGTGCTAAGGGAGGGCCTACAGATACGCAGTATTTT
few	TRBV18	TRBD2	TRBJ2-5	CASSPGSGGETQYF	TGTGCCAGCTCACCGGGCAGCGGGGGAGAGACCCAGTACTTC
.	TRBV5-1	.	TRBJ2-7	CASSLAVGEQYF	TGCGCCAGCAGCTTGGCAGTCGGCGAGCAGTACTTC
many	TRBV11-1	TRBD2	TRBJ2-1	CASSSRTSGKDEQFF	TGTGCCAGCAGCTCCCGGACTAGCGGGAAGGATGAGCAGTTCTTC
many	TRBV7-2	.	TRBJ2-1	CASSLLAPPWNEQFF	TGTGCCAGCAGCTTACTAGCCCCCCCGTGGAATGAGCAGTTCTTC
many	TRBV18	TRBD1	TRBJ1-5	CASSRQGGQPQHF	TGTGCCAGCTCGAGACAGGGCGGCCAGCCCCAGCATTTT
.	TRBV29-1	.	TRBJ1-1	CSVTKSGGTEAFF	TGCAGCGTGACAAAGTCCGGGGGGACTGAAGCTTTCTTT
few	TRBV29-1	.	TRBJ2-6	CSIRSSGANVLTF	TGCAGCATAAGAAGCTCTGGGGCCAACGTCCTGACTTTC